This record looks at one TCR beta chain sequence and its context. The data were taken from a study of blood T cell repertoires in COVID-19. The repertoire was sequenced with immunoSEQ multiplex PCR; TCRdb's copy has only in-frame clones and lacks some. The data hold 180,000 or so clones, with approximately 85% observed a single time. Per the germline V gene, CDR1 is MGHRA and CDR2 is YSYEKL. CDR3 size: 15 residues. Trimming took 1 base from V and 9 from J; bases not matched to a gene: 6. The chain employs TRBV4-1 and TRBJ2-1, with 10 positions matching TRBD2. Sequences were obtained from peripheral blood. The TCR was taken from a human donor with active or convalescent COVID-19. The donor label of this sample is uncertain. The CDR3 reads CASSQALAGESEQFF. CDR3 bases: TGCGCCAGCAGCCAAGCTCTAGCGGGAGAAAGTGAGCAGTTCTTC.